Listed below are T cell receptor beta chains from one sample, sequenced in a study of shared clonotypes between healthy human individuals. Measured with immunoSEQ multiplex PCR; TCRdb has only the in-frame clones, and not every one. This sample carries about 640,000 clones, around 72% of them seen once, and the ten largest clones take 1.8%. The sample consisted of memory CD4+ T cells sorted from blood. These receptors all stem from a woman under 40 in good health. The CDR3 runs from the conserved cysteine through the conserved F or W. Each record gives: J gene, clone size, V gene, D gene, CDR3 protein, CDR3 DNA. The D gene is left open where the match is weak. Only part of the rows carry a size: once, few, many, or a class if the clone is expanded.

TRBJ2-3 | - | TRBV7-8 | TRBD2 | CASSLGTSGTWFTDTQYF | TGTGCCAGCAGCTTAGGGACTAGCGGGACTTGGTTTACAGATACGCAGTATTTT
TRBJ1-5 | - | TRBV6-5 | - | CASSSGEGKPQHF | TGTGCCAGCAGTTCAGGGGAAGGTAAGCCCCAGCATTTT
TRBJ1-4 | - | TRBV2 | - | CASSDSVRKLFF | TGTGCCAGCAGCGATTCTGTTAGGAAACTGTTTTTT
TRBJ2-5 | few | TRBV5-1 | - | CASSLAGGMAETQYF | TGCGCCAGCAGCTTGGCCGGAGGTATGGCGGAGACCCAGTACTTC
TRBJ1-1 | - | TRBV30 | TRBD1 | CAWSVRGLGTEAFF | TGTGCCTGGAGTGTAAGGGGGCTCGGCACTGAAGCTTTCTTT
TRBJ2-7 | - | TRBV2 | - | CASSETLTYEQYF | TGTGCCAGCAGTGAGACTCTAACCTACGAGCAGTACTTC
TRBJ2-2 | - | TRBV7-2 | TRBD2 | CASSPKTSGTGELFF | TGTGCCAGCAGCCCCAAGACTAGCGGCACCGGGGAGCTGTTTTTT
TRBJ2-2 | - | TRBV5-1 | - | CASSLDRQVGRELFF | TGCGCCAGCAGCTTGGATCGGCAGGTCGGAAGGGAGCTGTTTTTT
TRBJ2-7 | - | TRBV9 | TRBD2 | CASSVGLAENYEQYF | TGTGCCAGCAGCGTTGGACTAGCGGAAAACTACGAGCAGTACTTC
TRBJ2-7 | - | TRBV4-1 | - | CASSQRGAGGTYEQYF | TGCGCCAGCAGCCAACGCGGGGCGGGCGGGACCTACGAGCAGTACTTC
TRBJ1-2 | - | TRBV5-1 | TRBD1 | CASSAGQAVSDGYTF | TGCGCCAGCAGCGCGGGACAGGCCGTCTCGGATGGCTACACCTTC
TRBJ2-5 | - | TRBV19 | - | CASGGGPLGTQYF | TGTGCCAGCGGCGGGGGCCCCCTCGGGACCCAGTACTTC
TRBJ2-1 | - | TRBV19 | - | CASSGNGRYNEQFF | TGTGCCAGTAGTGGCAACGGTAGATACAATGAGCAGTTCTTC
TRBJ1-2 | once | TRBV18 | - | CASSPGTEYGYTF | TGTGCCAGCTCACCAGGGACGGAATATGGCTACACCTTC
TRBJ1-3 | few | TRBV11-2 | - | CASRPLSGARNTIYF | TGTGCCAGCAGGCCCCTCTCAGGGGCGCGAAACACCATATATTTT
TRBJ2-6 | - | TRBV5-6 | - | CASSPRLLLTGANVLTF | TGTGCCAGCAGCCCACGGCTGTTACTAACTGGGGCCAACGTCCTGACTTTC
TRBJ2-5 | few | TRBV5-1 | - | CASSPNLQETQYF | TGCGCCAGCAGCCCAAATCTCCAAGAGACCCAGTACTTC
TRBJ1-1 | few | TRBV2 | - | CASSEQWNTEAFF | TGTGCCAGCAGTGAACAGTGGAACACTGAAGCTTTCTTT
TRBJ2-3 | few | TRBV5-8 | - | CASTMVGTYTDTQYF | TGTGCCAGCACCATGGTGGGGACTTACACAGATACGCAGTATTTT
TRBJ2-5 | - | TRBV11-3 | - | CASSLGGRRETQYF | TGTGCCAGCAGCTTAGGCGGACGGCGGGAGACCCAGTACTTC
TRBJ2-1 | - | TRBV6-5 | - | CASSFTLHSEQFF | TGTGCCAGCAGCTTTACCCTACACTCTGAGCAGTTCTTC
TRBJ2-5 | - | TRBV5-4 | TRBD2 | CASRYGLAESYETQYF | TGTGCCAGCAGATACGGACTAGCGGAAAGTTATGAGACCCAGTACTTC
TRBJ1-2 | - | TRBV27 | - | CASSLFMGGSGGYTF | TGTGCCAGCAGTTTATTCATGGGGGGCAGCGGTGGCTACACCTTC